This T cell receptor (beta chain) was retrieved from a study of neurological immune-mediated disorders. With 2 bases removed from V and 6 bases from J, the gap between germline ends came to 12 bases. CDR1 SGHKS and CDR2 YYEKEE come from the germline V gene (reference sequence). This CDR3 spans 14 amino acids. Many counts were recorded for this clonotype. Its antigen remains unidentified. The team produced cDNA through 5'RACE using 10-nucleotide random UMIs. TCRdb called the 5' RACE reads again in MiXCR, with one record for every CDR3 protein. The data show about 50,000 distinct CDR3 sequences, 10% to 13% seen once. General observations from the study: HTLV-1-associated myelopathy ranked highest for TCR clonal expansion and multiple sclerosis lowest, beneath healthy controls.

What was sequenced was PBMCs. This chain connects TRBV5-5 to TRBJ2-1; the D is unclear. This sequence was found in a man between 70 and 80 years old with HTLV-1-associated myelopathy (HAM/TSP). The CDR3 loop reads CASSFSGPLNEQFF. CDR3 in DNA: TGTGCCAGCAGCTTTAGTGGTCCCCTCAATGAGCAGTTCTTC.